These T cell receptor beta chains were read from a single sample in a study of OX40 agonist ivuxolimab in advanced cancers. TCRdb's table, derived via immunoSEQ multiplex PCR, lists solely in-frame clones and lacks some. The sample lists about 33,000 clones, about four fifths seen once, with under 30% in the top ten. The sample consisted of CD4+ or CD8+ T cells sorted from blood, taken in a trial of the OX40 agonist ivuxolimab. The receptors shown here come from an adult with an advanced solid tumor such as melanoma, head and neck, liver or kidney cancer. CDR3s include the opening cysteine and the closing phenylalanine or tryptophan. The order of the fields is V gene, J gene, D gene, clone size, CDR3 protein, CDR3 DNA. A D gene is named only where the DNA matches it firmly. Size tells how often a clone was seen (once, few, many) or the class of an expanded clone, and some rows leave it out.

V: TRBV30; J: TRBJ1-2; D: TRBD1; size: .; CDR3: CAWGTVNYGYTF; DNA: TGTGCCTGGGGGACAGTCAACTATGGCTACACCTTC
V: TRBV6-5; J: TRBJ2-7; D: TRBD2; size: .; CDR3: CASSMTSGGPYEQYF; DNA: TGTGCCAGCAGTATGACTAGCGGGGGCCCCTACGAGCAGTACTTC
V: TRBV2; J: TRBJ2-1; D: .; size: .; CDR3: CASIGGTYNEQFF; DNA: TGTGCCAGCATAGGTGGTACCTACAATGAGCAGTTCTTC
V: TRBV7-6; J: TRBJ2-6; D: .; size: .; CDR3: CASSLQTGSGANVLTF; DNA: TGTGCCAGCAGCCTCCAAACAGGCTCTGGGGCCAACGTCCTGACTTTC
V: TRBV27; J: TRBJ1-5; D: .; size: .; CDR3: CASSSAGTRGQPQHF; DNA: TGTGCCAGCAGCAGTGCCGGGACAAGGGGACAGCCCCAGCATTTT
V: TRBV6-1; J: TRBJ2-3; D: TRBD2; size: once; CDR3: CASSEWGGLAGPTDTQYF; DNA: TGTGCCAGCAGTGAATGGGGAGGACTAGCGGGACCCACAGATACGCAGTATTTT
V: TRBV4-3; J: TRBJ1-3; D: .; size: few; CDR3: CASSQSGISGNTIYF; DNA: TGCGCCAGCAGCCAATCAGGGATCTCTGGAAACACCATATATTTT
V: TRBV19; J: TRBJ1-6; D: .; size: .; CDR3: CASSGPVGSPLHF; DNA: TGTGCCAGTTCCGGGCCTGTCGGTTCACCCCTCCACTTT
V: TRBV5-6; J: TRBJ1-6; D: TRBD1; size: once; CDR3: CASNQLDRDGSPLHF; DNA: TGTGCCAGCAACCAATTGGACAGGGACGGGTCACCCCTCCACTTT
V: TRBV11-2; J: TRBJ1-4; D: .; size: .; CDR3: CASSLGGAIEKLFF; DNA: TGTGCCAGCAGCTTAGGAGGGGCGATCGAAAAACTGTTTTTT
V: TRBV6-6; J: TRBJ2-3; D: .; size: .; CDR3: CASSQKIDTQYF; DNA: TGTGCCAGCAGCCAAAAGATAGATACGCAGTATTTT
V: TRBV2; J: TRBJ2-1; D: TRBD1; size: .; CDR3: CAGKEGQGLEQFF; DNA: TGTGCCGGCAAAGAGGGACAGGGGCTAGAGCAGTTCTTC
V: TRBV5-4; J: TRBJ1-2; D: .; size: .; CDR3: CASSETGLYGYTF; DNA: TGTGCCAGCAGCGAGACAGGTCTCTATGGCTACACCTTC
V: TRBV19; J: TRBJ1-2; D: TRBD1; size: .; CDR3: CASSIDRQGVGAHGYTF; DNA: TGTGCCAGTAGTATAGATCGGCAGGGGGTAGGCGCGCATGGCTACACCTTC
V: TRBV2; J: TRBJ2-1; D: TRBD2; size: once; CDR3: CASKFAGGVEQFF; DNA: TGTGCCAGCAAGTTCGCGGGGGGGGTTGAGCAGTTCTTC
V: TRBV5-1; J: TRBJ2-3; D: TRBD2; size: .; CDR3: CASSLLGTSADTQYF; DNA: TGCGCCAGCAGCTTGCTGGGGACTAGCGCAGATACGCAGTATTTT
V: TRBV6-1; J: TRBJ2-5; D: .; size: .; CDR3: CATRLGAETQYF; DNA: TGTGCCACCAGGCTAGGGGCAGAGACCCAGTACTTC
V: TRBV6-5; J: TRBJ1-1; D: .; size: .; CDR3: CASSYSWTVNTEAFF; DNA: TGTGCCAGCAGTTACTCTTGGACAGTGAACACTGAAGCTTTCTTT
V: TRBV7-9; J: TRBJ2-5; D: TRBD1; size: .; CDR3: CASSSTYTDRGKETQYF; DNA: TGTGCCAGCAGCTCAACCTACACGGACAGGGGAAAAGAGACCCAGTACTTC
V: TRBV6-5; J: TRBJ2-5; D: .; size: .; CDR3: CATRDSPSVQETQYF; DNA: TGTGCCACCCGGGACTCACCTTCCGTCCAAGAGACCCAGTACTTC
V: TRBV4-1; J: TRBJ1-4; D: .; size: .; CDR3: CASRKTGTAGEKLFF; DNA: TGCGCCAGCAGAAAAACAGGGACGGCCGGTGAAAAACTGTTTTTT
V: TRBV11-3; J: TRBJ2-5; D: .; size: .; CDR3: CASSLVSGETQYF; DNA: TGTGCCAGCAGCTTAGTTTCGGGGGAGACCCAGTACTTC
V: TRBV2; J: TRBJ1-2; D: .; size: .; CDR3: CASSLLDNGYTF; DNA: TGTGCCAGCAGCCTCTTAGATAATGGCTACACCTTC
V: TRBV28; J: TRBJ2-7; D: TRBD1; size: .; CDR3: CASSSPGQGFVEQYF; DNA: TGTGCCAGCAGTTCGCCGGGACAGGGGTTCGTCGAGCAGTACTTC
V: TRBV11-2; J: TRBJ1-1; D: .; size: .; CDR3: CASSPARDLAEAFF; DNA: TGTGCCAGCAGCCCTGCCAGGGACCTAGCTGAAGCTTTCTTT
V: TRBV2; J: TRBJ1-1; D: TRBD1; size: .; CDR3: CASNGQGGWMNTEAFF; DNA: TGTGCCAGCAACGGACAGGGGGGGTGGATGAACACTGAAGCTTTCTTT
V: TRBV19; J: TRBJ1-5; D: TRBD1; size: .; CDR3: CASSILQGVYSNQPQHF; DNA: TGTGCCAGTAGTATATTACAGGGGGTATATAGCAATCAGCCCCAGCATTTT
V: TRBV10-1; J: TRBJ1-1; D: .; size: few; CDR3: CASSESVGLGSTEAFF; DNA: TGCGCCAGCAGTGAGTCGGTTGGTTTAGGTTCCACTGAAGCTTTCTTT
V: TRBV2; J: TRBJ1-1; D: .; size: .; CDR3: CASSRNGQGDTEAFF; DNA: TGTGCCAGCAGTCGCAATGGGCAAGGCGACACTGAAGCTTTCTTT
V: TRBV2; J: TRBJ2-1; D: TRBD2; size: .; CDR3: CASSGLAVYNEQFF; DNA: TGTGCCAGCAGTGGACTAGCGGTTTACAATGAGCAGTTCTTC
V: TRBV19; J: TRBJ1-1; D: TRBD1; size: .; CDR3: CASRTGGRVNTEAFF; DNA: TGTGCCAGTAGGACAGGGGGCAGGGTGAACACTGAAGCTTTCTTT
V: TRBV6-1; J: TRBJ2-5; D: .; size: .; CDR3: CASSVTARYQETQYF; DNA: TGTGCCAGCAGTGTAACAGCAAGGTACCAAGAGACCCAGTACTTC
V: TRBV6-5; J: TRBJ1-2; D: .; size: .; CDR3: CASSYGTKQGYTF; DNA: TGTGCCAGCAGTTACGGAACCAAGCAAGGCTACACCTTC
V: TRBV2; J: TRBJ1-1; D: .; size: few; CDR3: CASTNTENTEAFF; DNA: TGTGCCAGCACTAACACAGAGAACACTGAAGCTTTCTTT
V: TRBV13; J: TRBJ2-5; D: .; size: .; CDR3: CASSLRGMGYQETQYF; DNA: TGTGCCAGCAGCTTACGTGGGATGGGGTACCAAGAGACCCAGTACTTC
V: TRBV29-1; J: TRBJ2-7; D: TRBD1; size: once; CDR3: CSVVSFSPRRTGGYYEQYF; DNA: TGCAGCGTTGTTTCGTTTTCGCCCCGAAGGACAGGGGGATACTACGAGCAGTACTTC
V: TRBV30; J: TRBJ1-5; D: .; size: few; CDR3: CAWSVQGGNQPQHF; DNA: TGTGCCTGGAGTGTACAGGGAGGCAATCAGCCCCAGCATTTT
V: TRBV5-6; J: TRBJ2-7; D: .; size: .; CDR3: CASSGISSKQYF; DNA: TGTGCCAGCAGCGGTATATCTTCGAAGCAGTACTTC
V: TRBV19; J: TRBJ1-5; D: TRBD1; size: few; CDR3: CASSIDGTGINQPQHF; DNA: TGTGCCAGTAGTATAGATGGGACAGGGATCAATCAGCCCCAGCATTTT
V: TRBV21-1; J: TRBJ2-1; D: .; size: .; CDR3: CASSKSARSVQGGVDEQFF; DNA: TGTGCCAGCAGCAAAAGTGCAAGGTCCGTACAGGGGGGTGTCGATGAGCAGTTCTTC
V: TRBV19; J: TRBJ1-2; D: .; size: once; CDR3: CASSSRTANYGYTF; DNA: TGTGCCAGTAGTTCGCGGACAGCTAACTATGGCTACACCTTC
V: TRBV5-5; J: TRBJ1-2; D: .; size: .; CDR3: CASSFRARDYGYTF; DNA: TGTGCCAGCAGCTTCCGGGCCAGGGACTATGGCTACACCTTC
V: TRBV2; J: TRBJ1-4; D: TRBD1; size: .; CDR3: CASSTGTGNEKLFF; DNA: TGTGCCAGCAGTACCGGGACAGGGAATGAAAAACTGTTTTTT
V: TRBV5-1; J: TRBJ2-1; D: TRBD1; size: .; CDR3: CASSGLGQGMNEQFF; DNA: TGCGCCAGCAGCGGCCTCGGACAGGGAATGAATGAGCAGTTCTTC
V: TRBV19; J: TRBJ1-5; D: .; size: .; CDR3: CASISSRGAGQPQHF; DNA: TGTGCCAGTATTAGCTCGAGGGGGGCGGGTCAGCCCCAGCATTTT